Sequencing of this TCR beta chain was carried out in a study of glioma-infiltrating T cells. CDR1 and CDR2 from the germline V gene are MNHNS and SASEGT. The CDR3 consists of 13 residues. V was clipped by 5 bases and J by 8 bases, with 13 bases between them. This clonotype was counted many times. Antigen specificity is unknown. General observations from the study: Above-expected tissue-blood divergence occurred in all gliomas, most in low-grade ones. Very few CDR3 sequences were shared between tissue and blood.

The iRepertoire nested amplicon-rescue multiplex PCR amplified TCR alpha and beta CDR3s from RNA. Tissue mRNA or PBMC total RNA, 100-400 ng, went into one-step reverse transcription and amplification. TCRdb called the multiplex PCR reads again in MiXCR, with one record for every CDR3 protein. The table includes approximately 130,000 distinct CDR3 sequences, more than 20% detected once. This sequence was found in a human donor with low-grade glioma or glioblastoma, undergoing nonglioma brain surgery, or in good health (not recorded which). V usage is TRBV6-1 and J usage is TRBJ2-1; D gene unclear. Input material: glioma tissue, nonneoplastic brain tissue, or PBMCs (not recorded which). The CDR3 here is CASSLLHGHEQFF. The CDR3 DNA reads TGTGCCAGCAGTCTTCTCCATGGGCATGAGCAGTTCTTC.